This passage covers 27 T cell receptor beta chains from one sample sequenced in a study of T cells after yellow fever vaccination. TCRdb itself ran the 5' RACE reads through MiXCR, one entry per CDR3 protein. The table records a few hundred thousand distinct CDR3 sequences, around 6.8% of them present only once. The sequencing used PBMCs, collected about 41 days after the first yellow fever vaccination. These receptors all come from a man younger than 35 who received the YFV17D yellow fever vaccine.

As DNA, the CDR3 is TGTGCCAGCAAGACTAGCGGGGGCCCGCGGGATACGCAGTATTTT. This translates into CASKTSGGPRDTQYF. J is TRBJ2-3 and V is TRBV6-4; 12 bases map to TRBD2. Germline V CDR1 and CDR2: MRHNA, SNTAGT. The CDR3 sequence is 15 residues long. V lost 7 bases to trimming and J lost 6 bases; unmatched junction nucleotides: 8.

The sample holds a few counts of this clonotype. The gene calls are TRBV20-1 and TRBJ1-1, with TRBD1 identical over 8 bases. The CDR3 spans 14 residues. The germline gives CDR1 DFQATT, CDR2 SNEGSKA (reference sequence). With 0 bases clipped from V and 5 bases from J, the junction kept 5 bases outside the gene matches. CDR3 nucleotide sequence: TGCAGTGCTAGAGAATACAGGGGGAGGACTGAAGCTTTCTTT. Its translation is CSAREYRGRTEAFF.

This clonotype has only a few counts. This sequence joins TRBV4-3 and TRBJ2-3; D is perhaps TRBD2 (7 bases). Germline lookup yields CDR1 LGHNA and CDR2 YSLEER. The CDR3 is 15 residues long. V lost 4 bases to trimming and J lost 1 base, with 12 bases between them. This CDR3 is CASSPSGGGTDTQYF. The CDR3 nucleotides are TGCGCCAGCAGCCCGTCGGGGGGCGGCACAGATACGCAGTATTTT.

This chain uses TRBV30 with TRBJ2-3; no firm D call. From germline, CDR1 is GTSNPN and CDR2 SVGIG (reference sequence). The length of the CDR3 is 11 residues. The V and J ends lost 6 bases and 0 bases respectively, with 4 bases between them. The CDR3 DNA reads as TGTGCCTGTGCTAGCACAGATACGCAGTATTTT. Protein product: CACASTDTQYF.

This clonotype has ten or more counts. The V and J genes are TRBV6-2 or TRBV6-3 and TRBJ2-2; TRBD2 aligns across 7 bases. Looked up from germline, CDR1 is MNHEY and CDR2 is SVGEGT. The length of the CDR3 is 15 residues. The J segment lost 0 bases and the V segment lost 4 bases, leaving 2 bases of the junction unmatched. CDR3 in DNA: TGTGCCAGCAGTTGGGGGGGTGCGAACACCGGGGAGCTGTTTTTT. It translates to CASSWGGANTGELFF.

This clonotype has just a few counts. The chain is built from TRBV20-1 and TRBJ1-1; 7 bases match TRBD1. The CDR3 contains 14 residues. V dropped 4 bases and J dropped 0; count of bases not matched to a gene: 5. In germline, CDR1 is DFQATT, CDR2 SNEGSKA (reference sequence). The CDR3 loop reads CSATRDSLNTEAFF. DNA of the CDR3: TGCAGTGCTACAAGGGACAGCCTGAACACTGAAGCTTTCTTT.

This clonotype was observed many times. The rearrangement uses TRBV12-3 or TRBV12-4 and TRBJ1-4; 9 nucleotides line up with TRBD1. After removal of 3 bases from V and 8 bases from J, the junction contained 13 bases not matched to a gene. This CDR3 spans 17 amino acids. DNA for the CDR3: TGTGCCAGCAGTTTCTCGTTTCGGGGGACAGGGTACGAAAAACTGTTTTTT. Translated, it gives CASSFSFRGTGYEKLFF.

The rearrangement links TRBV5-1 to TRBJ2-2; TRBD1 is a possible D gene (6 bases). This CDR3 region has 15 residues. Trimming left V 4 bases short and J 2 bases short, with 12 bases between. Germline values: CDR1 SGHRS, CDR2 YFSETQ. CDR3 DNA sequence: TGCGCCAGCAGCGCCGGGACACATAACACCGGGGAGCTGTTTTTT. Encoded protein: CASSAGTHNTGELFF.

A few counts support this clonotype. As DNA, the CDR3 is TGTGCCAGCAGGAAGATCGATGAGCAGTTCTTC. Amino acid sequence: CASRKIDEQFF. The chain carries TRBV28 and TRBJ2-1; the D is unclear. Germline loops: CDR1 MDHEN, CDR2 SYDVKM. There are 11 residues in the CDR3. V was trimmed by 6 bases and J by 8 bases, leaving 8 bases between them.

V gene TRBV9 combines with J gene TRBJ1-1, with D perhaps matching TRBD1 (5 bases). The germline gives CDR1 SGDLS, CDR2 YYNGEE. The CDR3 runs to 13 residues. V dropped 1 base and J dropped 4 bases, with 8 bases sitting between them. The CDR3 coding sequence is TGTGCCAGCAGCGTAAAAAGGGGCACTGAAGCTTTCTTT. Translation gives CASSVKRGTEAFF.

This clonotype was seen more than once but under ten times. The chain recombines TRBV20-1 with TRBJ1-2; 11 bases line up with TRBD1. From germline, CDR1 is DFQATT and CDR2 SNEGSKA (reference sequence). The CDR3 covers 17 residues. V was pared by 1 base and J by 4 bases, with 11 bases of the junction left unmatched. Here the CDR3 reads CSARAPDRGRVGYGYTF. The DNA of the CDR3 is TGCAGTGCTAGAGCCCCGGACAGGGGGCGTGTAGGCTATGGCTACACCTTC.

The table lists this clonotype with a few counts. The chain is built from TRBV18 and TRBJ2-2, with 8 bases fitting TRBD1. Germline lookup yields CDR1 KGHSH and CDR2 LQKENI. V lost 5 bases, J lost 6 bases, and 20 bases stayed unmatched. The CDR3 is made up of 19 amino acids. CDR3 coding DNA: TGTGCCAGCTCATCACTCCGGACAGGGCTGAATTTAGAGGCCGGGGAGCTGTTTTTT. As protein: CASSSLRTGLNLEAGELFF. The whole variable domain, remainder taken from reference TRBV18 and TRBJ2-2, is NAGVMQNPRHLVRRRGQEARLRCSPMKGHSHVYWYRQLPEEGLKFMVYLQKENIIDESGMPKERFSAEFPKEGPSILRIQQVVRGDSAAYFCASSSLRTGLNLEAGELFFGEGSRLTVL.

This clonotype was observed a few times. V usage is TRBV29-1 and J usage is TRBJ2-7; D is tentatively TRBD1 or TRBD2 (5 bases each). V was clipped by 3 bases and J by 3 bases, with 15 bases between them. CDR1 is SQVTM and CDR2 is ANQGSEA in the germline V gene. The CDR3 is 14 amino acids. The CDR3 region is CSVDLSGSGYEQYF. The CDR3 DNA follows: TGCAGCGTTGATCTGTCAGGGAGTGGCTACGAGCAGTACTTC.

For this clonotype: The junction does not match germline at one end; this may be a read error. J is TRBJ2-3 and V is TRBV12-3 or TRBV12-4, with D possibly being TRBD1 or TRBD2 (6 bases each). The CDR3 is 18 amino acids. In DNA, the CDR3 is TGTGCCCGCAGTCCTAGTGGGGGGCCGGGGTCGAGTTCGGATACGCAGTATTTT. This codes for CARSPSGGPGSSSDTQYF.

J is TRBJ2-3 and V is TRBV29-1, with 7 bases lining up with TRBD1. V trimming: 7 bases; J trimming: 4 bases; junction bases outside the gene matches: 5. The CDR3 length is 12 residues. Looked up from germline, CDR1 is SQVTM and CDR2 is ANQGSEA. Written as DNA, the CDR3 is TGCAGCGGTCGACAGGGCCCAGATACGCAGTATTTT. It is translated as CSGRQGPDTQYF.

The rearrangement joins TRBV7-9 to TRBJ2-1; possible D gene TRBD1, 6 bases. The germline CDR1 and CDR2 sequences are SEHNR and FQNEAQ (reference sequence). The CDR3 runs 15 residues. V lost 5 bases and J 9 bases, leaving 20 bases between the germline ends. This CDR3 reads CASSVPTGHFAEQFF. As DNA, the CDR3 is TGTGCCAGCAGCGTACCCACGGGACACTTCGCTGAGCAGTTCTTC.

This clonotype was recorded a few times. The rearrangement joins TRBV7-9 to TRBJ2-7; D is uncertain. With 8 bases removed from V and 5 bases from J, the gap between germline ends came to 25 bases. Germline CDR1 and CDR2: SEHNR and FQNEAQ (reference sequence). The CDR3 consists of 16 residues. The DNA of the CDR3 is TGTGCCAGCGCACCAACCAAAACCGGGTCACCGGACGAGCAGTACTTC. It is translated as CASAPTKTGSPDEQYF.

The chain recombines TRBV9 with TRBJ2-1; 9 nucleotides align to TRBD2. Per germline, CDR1 SGDLS and CDR2 YYNGEE. V trimming: 4 bases; J trimming: 4 bases; junction bases outside the gene matches: 6. This CDR3 contains 15 residues. CDR3 nucleotide sequence: TGTGCCAGCAGCACTACTAGCGGGCCTTACAATGAGCAGTTCTTC. Protein sequence: CASSTTSGPYNEQFF.

This clonotype was observed a handful of times. This chain connects TRBV5-1 to TRBJ2-2, with 7 positions matching TRBD1. Germline V gene lookup returns CDR1 SGHRS and CDR2 YFSETQ. The ends lost 4 bases at V and 6 bases at J; junction bases unmatched: 6. This CDR3 contains 14 residues. This CDR3 reads CASSATTGPGELFF. The CDR3 DNA follows: TGCGCCAGCAGCGCCACGACAGGGCCCGGGGAGCTGTTTTTT.

CDR3 bases: TGCGCCAGCAGCTTGGAAGGGTCCGCAGGGGGCGTCACCGGGGAGCTGTTTTTT. Amino acids: CASSLEGSAGGVTGELFF. The rearrangement joins TRBV5-1 to TRBJ2-2; 8 nucleotides match TRBD1. The germline gives CDR1 SGHRS, CDR2 YFSETQ. The junction had 11 bases not matched to a gene; V was cut back by 0 bases and J by 4 bases. The CDR3 runs 18 residues.

There are a few counts of this clonotype. This sequence joins TRBV4-2 and TRBJ2-7; 9 nucleotides match TRBD1. The V gene end was trimmed by 6 bases and the J gene end by 2 bases; junction bases not matched to a gene: 5. Germline CDR1 LGHNA, CDR2 YNFKEQ. This CDR3 contains 14 residues. CDR3 loop: CASRLGDRAYEQYF. The CDR3 region has the DNA TGTGCCAGCAGGTTAGGGGACAGGGCCTACGAGCAGTACTTC.

The chain links TRBV18 to TRBJ1-2, with 11 bases fitting TRBD1. J was trimmed by 7 bases and V by 6 bases; bases with no gene match: 7. The CDR3 runs to 14 residues. Germline CDR1 KGHSH, CDR2 LQKENI. The CDR3 DNA reads TGTGCCAGCTCCCCGGGACAGGGGGACATTGGCTACACCTTC. Encoded protein: CASSPGQGDIGYTF.

Many counts were recorded for this clonotype. The CDR3 region is CASSFQGPPSNTEAFF. The CDR3 DNA reads TGTGCCAGCAGCTTCCAAGGACCGCCGTCGAACACTGAAGCTTTCTTT. The V call is TRBV7-9, the J call TRBJ1-1, with D unresolved. CDR3 size: 16 residues. Germline V gene lookup returns CDR1 SEHNR and CDR2 FQNEAQ (reference sequence). V lost 3 bases and J 1 base, leaving 15 bases between the germline ends. Together with reference TRBV7-9 and TRBJ1-1, the CDR3 gives the full variable domain: DTGVSQNPRHKITKRGQNVTFRCDPISEHNRLYWYRQTLGQGPEFLTYFQNEAQLEKSRLLSDRFSAERPKGSFSTLEIQRTEQGDSAMYLCASSFQGPPSNTEAFFGQGTRLTVV.

This clonotype was counted ten times or more. This chain links TRBV7-6 with TRBJ2-2; D gene unclear. CDR3 size: 16 residues. Deletions cut 0 bases from V and 5 bases from J, with 13 bases between. The germline gives CDR1 SGHVS, CDR2 FNYEAQ. In nucleotides, the CDR3 is TGTGCCAGCAGCTTAGCCGCACCAGTGGGAACCGGGGAGCTGTTTTTT. Translated, it gives CASSLAAPVGTGELFF.

This clonotype was seen only a few times. J is TRBJ1-1 and V is TRBV5-1; tentatively, D is TRBD1 (5 bases). V dropped 4 bases and J dropped 0 bases, with 10 bases sitting between them. The germline gives CDR1 SGHRS, CDR2 YFSETQ. The CDR3 runs to 14 residues. CDR3 sequence: CASSRTSMNTEAFF. The CDR3 coding sequence is TGCGCCAGCAGCCGGACAAGCATGAACACTGAAGCTTTCTTT.

CDR3 nucleotides: TGCGCCAGCAGCCAAGATTGGGTTCTCAATGAGCAGTTCTTC. Residues: CASSQDWVLNEQFF. The V gene is TRBV4-3, the J gene TRBJ2-1; D is undetermined. V lost 0 bases and J 6 bases, leaving 9 bases between the germline ends. The CDR3 is 14 residues long. Germline values: CDR1 LGHNA, CDR2 YSLEER.

J is TRBJ2-7 and V is TRBV4-3; D is unresolved. Between the trimmed V and J ends, which lost 1 base and 1 base, there was a span of 14 bases. The CDR3 spans 16 residues. CDR1 LGHNA and CDR2 YSLEER come from the germline V gene. CDR3 DNA: TGCGCCAGCAGCCAAGTGACTTTTATTGATTCCTACGAGCAGTACTTC. Translated, it gives CASSQVTFIDSYEQYF.